This T cell receptor beta chain was sequenced in a study of PD-L1 blockade in urothelial cancer (dated by TCRdb to about 2017). About the study as a whole: All patients started therapy around 2014 and received atezolizumab 1,200 mg intravenously every 3 weeks. About 85% of the 29 patients were identified as males with urothelial cancer of bladder origin, and a prior smoking history was reported by 18 of 29 patients. An ECOG performance status of 0 or 1 was recorded for the patients, and 0 to 3 prior chemotherapy regimens had been received by the patients. Blood samples were analyzed 3 weeks after the start of treatment (second dose) and 6 weeks after the start of treatment. Blood samples yielded a median of 141,255 T cells and more than 80,000 unique TCRs, with median clonality about 0.08. Somatic, immune and clinical correlates of response to PD-L1 blockade with atezolizumab in urothelial cancer were the focus of an exploratory multi-omic analysis. TCR sequencing covered pretreatment tumor samples and matched, serially collected peripheral blood taken before and after atezolizumab treatment. Durable clinical benefit meant progression-free survival longer than 6 months, and TCR features were also tested against progression-free and overall survival. Whole exome sequencing and RNA sequencing of pretreatment tumors were performed alongside TCR sequencing in the same patients. Durable clinical benefit was achieved by nine patients but not by the remaining 20. Pretreatment blood TCR-seq was available for twenty-nine patients, at least one posttreatment blood collection was obtained for some 24 patients, and tumor TCR-seq was available for some 24 patients.

The label giving this sample's time point can be read as: pretreatment peripheral blood. A total of under 35 patients with locally advanced or metastatic urothelial carcinoma, treated at Memorial Sloan Kettering on a trial protocol, made up the cohort. Peripheral blood mononuclear cells were collected pretreatment and during treatment, with between 1 and 8 total time points per patient. The Qiagen DNeasy Blood extraction kit was used to purify genomic DNA from total PBMCs and tumor samples. PBMCs were collected pretreatment and during treatment, and were isolated and stored as previously described. Synthetic TCR analog templates were spiked into each PCR to estimate absolute template abundance from read counts. TCRbeta CDR3 regions were amplified from genomic DNA with bias-controlled V and J gene primers using the immunoSEQ assay. Sequencing of rearranged TCRbeta segments was done at approximately 20X coverage. The original pipeline was this. Sequencing errors were corrected by clustering, and CDR3s were annotated against IMGT so that V, D and J genes could be assigned. Downstream analyses used only productive TCRbeta rearrangements, leaving out any out-of-frame or stop-codon sequences. Clonality was computed as one minus Shannon entropy normalized by the log of the number of unique productive sequences. Fisher's exact test with Benjamini-Hochberg correction, using a cutoff of adjusted p below 0.01, was how clones that differed between time points or between blood and tumor were identified. TCRdb obtained this table from immuneACCESS and retained in-frame rearrangements with V and J assigned. These tables miss some clones; where compared with another copy, unresolved V genes account for less than half of the shortfall, and the remainder is unexplained. V, J and clone size are those of that table, while D and trimming were read from the DNA. This sample is represented by some 56,000 clones; 65% to 90% of them were singletons. The ten most abundant clones make up around 14% of the sample.

Looking up the germline V gene (reference sequence) yields CDR1 GTSNPN and CDR2 SVGIG. The CDR3 runs 13 amino acids, cysteine and phenylalanine included. The only DNA kept is the CDR3, 39 bases in frame from the first base. The V and J ends are trimmed by 4 bases and 0 bases, leaving 10 bases between them. Comments on this clone: Its specific antigen is unknown. It has no much larger one-base neighbor in the sample; base qualities were not kept.

Broader findings and caveats from the paper: Because of the small sample size (n = 29) and the many exploratory analyses performed, the results are intended to be regarded as hypothesis-generating. A pretreatment peripheral blood TCR clonality below the median was linked to improved progression-free and overall survival. At 3 weeks after the start of treatment, tumor-associated TCR clones in peripheral blood had expanded more in patients with durable benefit (n ≈ 23, p = 0.022).

This sequence uses TRBV30 and TRBJ2-7, and TRBD2 may be the D gene, going by 5 matching bases. The sequencing here drew on PBMCs, taken around atezolizumab (anti-PD-L1) treatment. The origin of this receptor is a man between 65 and 80 years old with urothelial cancer. The CDR3 is CAWTSGNSYEQYF. The DNA is TGTGCCTGGACCTCGGGGAACTCCTACGAGCAGTACTTC.